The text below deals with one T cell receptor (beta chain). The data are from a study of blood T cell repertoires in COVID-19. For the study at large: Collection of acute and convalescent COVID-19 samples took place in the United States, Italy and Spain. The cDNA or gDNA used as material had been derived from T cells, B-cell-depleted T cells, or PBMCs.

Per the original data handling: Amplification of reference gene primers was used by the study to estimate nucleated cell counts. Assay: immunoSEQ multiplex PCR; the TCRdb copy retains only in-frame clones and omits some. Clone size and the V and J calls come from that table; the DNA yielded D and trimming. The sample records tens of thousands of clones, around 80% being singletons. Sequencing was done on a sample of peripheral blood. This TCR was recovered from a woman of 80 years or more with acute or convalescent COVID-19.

CDR3 in amino acids: CASSVTGEETALHF. The CDR3 bases are TGTGCCAGCAGCGTAACAGGGGAGGAGACGGCCCTCCACTTT. V is TRBV11-2 and J is TRBJ1-6, with 7 positions matching TRBD1. Per the germline V gene, CDR1 is SGHAT and CDR2 is FQNNGV. The V segment lost 5 bases and the J segment 14 bases; nucleotides outside the gene matches: 12. This CDR3 is built from 14 residues.